The clone carrying this T cell receptor beta chain was observed many times. Antigen specificity is unknown. This entry comes from a study of early T cells in non-severe SARS-CoV-2 infection. Turning to the study itself: Sequencing was performed on bulk RNA from unsorted whole blood, leaving chains unpaired.

In the library, individual cDNA molecules carried attached unique molecular identifiers. TCRdb re-analysed the 5' RACE reads in MiXCR, keeping a single row per CDR3 protein. Of about 28,000 distinct CDR3 sequences in the sample, 4.6% were seen once. Study-level findings and limits: Reliance on VDJdb matching favored anti-spike CD8 responses; private and CD4 specificities were missed.

The CDR3 sequence is 16 residues long. Germline-derived CDR1 and CDR2 are SGDLS and YYNGEE. The V end lost 0 bases, the J end lost 4 bases, and 16 bases lay between the germline ends. The sample was whole blood, taken at baseline. This chain joins TRBV9 and TRBJ2-5; D might be TRBD2 (6 bases). The sequence was obtained from an adult who was a healthcare worker with PCR-confirmed SARS-CoV-2 infection or an uninfected control (not recorded which). The CDR3 reads CASSVGGDPGRETQYF. The DNA for the CDR3 is TGTGCCAGCAGCGTAGGGGGGGACCCGGGTCGAGAGACCCAGTACTTC.